This TCR beta chain was captured in a study of shared clonotypes between healthy human individuals. The assay was immunoSEQ multiplex PCR, and TCRdb's table has in-frame clones only and misses some. Found here are about 680,000 clones, around 72% of them singletons; the top ten hold under 2%. This clone was seen a single time. Germline CDR1 LNHDA, CDR2 SQIVND (reference sequence). The CDR3 length is 14 residues. Trimming removed 7 bases at V and 1 base at J, with 13 bases between. The TCR comes from a woman in her twenties or thirties in good health. The source material was memory CD4+ T cells sorted from blood. Regarding subset: CD45RA-negative fraction. The J gene is TRBJ1-1, the V gene TRBV19; D gene ambiguous. The CDR3 sequence: CASNPELTNTEAFF. Written as DNA, the CDR3 is TGTGCCAGTAATCCCGAGCTAACGAACACTGAAGCTTTCTTT.